The 8 T cell receptor beta chains below come from one sample, sequenced in a study of regulatory T cells in long-lasting Graves disease. Time point meaning: newly diagnosed GD, antithyroid drugs for less than 3 months. Construction of the TCR library relied on RNA isolated from PBMCs. Researchers made TCR beta libraries by using iRepertoire HTBI primers and running Arm-PCR on CDR3 regions. From the multiplex PCR reads, TCRdb called clonotypes with MiXCR, one entry per CDR3 protein. The sample lists 420,000 or so distinct CDR3 sequences, about 16% occurring once. These same records also appear under a second study, on T cells in Graves' hyperthyroidism and ophthalmopathy.

This specimen consisted of peripheral blood mononuclear cells (PBMCs), obtained at new diagnosis, from a patient treated with antithyroid drugs. The source of these receptors is a woman aged 18-29 years with Graves disease.

The V and J genes are TRBV29-1 and TRBJ2-3; TRBD1 matches at 11 bases. The V and J ends lost 2 bases and 3 bases, in that order; junction bases with no gene match: 7. Germline CDR1 and CDR2: SQVTM and ANQGSEA. The CDR3 loop spans 16 amino acids. The CDR3 DNA reads TGCAGCGTTGAACCCCGGGACAGGGGGAGGACAGATACGCAGTATTTT. It translates to CSVEPRDRGRTDTQYF.

This clonotype has a count of ten or more. The gene calls are TRBV18 and TRBJ2-7, with 8 bases lining up with TRBD2. The CDR3 is made up of 15 amino acids. Germline values: CDR1 KGHSH, CDR2 LQKENI. Trimming cost V 3 bases and J 5 bases; bases outside gene matches: 9. CDR3 sequence: CASSPGGRFLHEQYF. The CDR3 DNA sequence: TGTGCCAGCTCACCGGGCGGGAGGTTTCTCCACGAGCAGTACTTC.

There are many counts of this clonotype. The chain combines TRBV2 with TRBJ1-1; D might be TRBD1 (6 bases). This CDR3 is built from 14 residues. V shed 4 bases and J shed 3 bases, with 12 bases lying between them. Germline CDR1 and CDR2: SNHLY and FYNNEI. CDR3 in DNA: TGTGCCAGCAGTGTAGGGACAACTTACACTGAAGCTTTCTTT. This translates into CASSVGTTYTEAFF.

The chain combines TRBV9 with TRBJ2-7; D is unresolved. Germline V gene sequence: CDR1 SGDLS, CDR2 YYNGEE. The CDR3 consists of 15 residues. Trimming removed 0 bases from V and 1 base from J, with 11 bases in between. The CDR3: CASSVGISDSYEQYF. The DNA for the CDR3 is TGTGCCAGCAGCGTAGGTATTAGTGATTCCTACGAGCAGTACTTC.

This chain joins TRBV19 and TRBJ1-5; 9 bases align to TRBD1. J gave up 0 bases and V 9 bases, and 6 bases lay outside the gene matches. CDR1 and CDR2 (germline): LNHDA, SQIVND (reference sequence). The CDR3 is 15 amino acids. For the CDR3, the DNA is TGTGCCAGGGGACAGGGTACCTCTAGCAATCAGCCCCAGCATTTT. Its protein product is CARGQGTSSNQPQHF.

The sample holds many counts of this clonotype. This chain connects TRBV4-2 to TRBJ1-1; the match to TRBD1 covers 7 bases. Germline trimming cut 2 bases from V and 1 base from J; bases unmatched to any gene: 4. Germline V CDR1 and CDR2: LGHNA, YNFKEQ. The CDR3 length is 15 residues. The CDR3 loop is CASSQPGTENTEAFF. CDR3 DNA: TGTGCCAGCAGCCAACCCGGGACAGAGAACACTGAAGCTTTCTTT.

The sample holds many counts of this clonotype. J is TRBJ2-2 and V is TRBV12-3 or TRBV12-4; 8 nucleotides line up with TRBD1. The CDR3 has 14 residues. The ends lost 6 bases at V and 5 bases at J; junction bases unmatched: 5. The CDR3 coding sequence is TGTGCCAGCAGATGGGACAGGACGACCGGGGAGCTGTTTTTT. Its translation: CASRWDRTTGELFF.

Of note for this clonotype: A much more abundant neighbour one base away suggests this may be a read error. The chain uses TRBV6-2 or TRBV6-3 and TRBJ1-3; D is unclear. From germline, CDR1 is MNHEY and CDR2 SVGEGT. V lost 2 bases and J lost 0, with 5 bases in between. This CDR3 has 14 amino acids. The CDR3 protein is CASSYRSSGNTIYF. In nucleotides, the CDR3 is TGTGCCAGCAGTTACCGGAGCTCTGGAAACACCATATATTTT.